This entry lists 15 T cell receptor beta chains sequenced from one sample in a study of blood T cell repertoires in COVID-19. Sequencing used immunoSEQ multiplex PCR; TCRdb keeps in-frame clones, though not all of them. The sample lists more than 90,000 clones; 82% were seen once. The sample taken for sequencing was peripheral blood. The receptors here all came from a man aged 80 or over with acute or convalescent COVID-19.

This clone was found once. The chain is built from TRBV6-5 and TRBJ2-3; D is undetermined. With 4 bases removed from V and 4 bases from J, the gap between germline ends came to 12 bases. Germline CDR1 and CDR2: MNHEY and SVGAGI. The CDR3 sequence is 14 residues long. The CDR3 region is CASSFRSGPDTQYF. As DNA, the CDR3 is TGTGCCAGCAGTTTCAGAAGTGGCCCAGATACGCAGTATTTT.

This clone was seen a handful of times. The chain joins TRBV29-1 to TRBJ2-7, with TRBD1 identical over 7 bases. CDR3 length: 13 residues. The junction had 4 bases not matched to a gene; V was cut back by 1 base and J by 4 bases. Germline V gene data show CDR1 as SQVTM and CDR2 as ANQGSEA. This CDR3 reads CSVEVRQGYEQYF. CDR3 bases: TGCAGCGTTGAAGTTAGACAGGGTTACGAGCAGTACTTC.

V usage is TRBV5-1 and J usage is TRBJ2-3; D might be TRBD2 (6 bases). With 0 bases removed from V and 4 bases from J, the gap between germline ends came to 12 bases. The CDR3 contains 15 residues. The V gene's germline CDR1 is SGHRS and CDR2 YFSETQ. The CDR3 protein is CASSLDGRRADTQYF. DNA of the CDR3: TGCGCCAGCAGCTTGGATGGCAGGAGGGCAGATACGCAGTATTTT.

This clone has just one count. The CDR3 here is CASRRSRGASSYEQYF. As DNA, the CDR3 is TGTGCCAGCCGCCGAAGCAGGGGGGCTAGCTCCTACGAGCAGTACTTC. The chain employs TRBV25-1 and TRBJ2-7; possible D gene TRBD1, 7 bases. The CDR3 loop spans 16 amino acids. With 8 bases removed from V and 0 bases from J, the gap between germline ends came to 20 bases. Germline CDR1 is MGHDK and CDR2 is SYGVNS.

The V gene is TRBV19, the J gene TRBJ1-3, with D unclear. Germline-derived CDR1 and CDR2 are LNHDA and SQIVND (reference sequence). Trimming pared 9 bases from V and 0 bases from J, leaving 12 bases between. The CDR3 has 14 amino acids. The CDR3 DNA sequence: TGTGCCAGCCGCCCCAATAGCTCTGGAAACACCATATATTTT. Translation: CASRPNSSGNTIYF.

The J gene is TRBJ2-3, the V gene TRBV30; a possible D gene is TRBD2 (7 bases). Germline CDR1 is GTSNPN and CDR2 is SVGIG (reference sequence). V was shortened by 7 bases and J by 6 bases, with 11 bases between the two germline ends. There are 11 residues in the CDR3. CDR3: CASAGADTQYF. CDR3 DNA sequence: TGTGCCTCCGCGGGGGCTGATACGCAGTATTTT.

V usage is TRBV3-1 (or the pseudogene TRBV3-2) and J usage is TRBJ2-7; D is possibly TRBD1 (5 bases). The germline V gene has CDR1 LGHDT and CDR2 YNNKEL (reference sequence). V was clipped by 0 bases and J by 5 bases, with 14 bases between them. The CDR3 contains 15 residues. The CDR3 DNA is TGTGCCAGCAGCCAAGATGGAACGACAGTCCACGAGCAGTACTTC. Amino acids: CASSQDGTTVHEQYF.

The CDR3 DNA reads as TGTGCCAGCAGCGGACAGGGCAGCGAATCACCCCTCCACTTT. Translating it yields CASSGQGSESPLHF. V gene TRBV2 combines with J gene TRBJ1-6, with TRBD1 matching over 8 bases. CDR3 size: 14 residues. Trimming took 6 bases from V and 10 from J; bases not matched to a gene: 8. Germline V gene data show CDR1 as SNHLY and CDR2 as FYNNEI.

This chain connects TRBV6-4 to TRBJ2-3; 14 bases are a match to TRBD2. The CDR3 covers 18 residues. Per germline, CDR1 MRHNA and CDR2 SNTAGT. Germline trimming cut 3 bases from V and 5 bases from J; bases unmatched to any gene: 10. Here the CDR3 DNA reads TGTGCCAGCAGTGATTCAGGACTAGCGGGGGGCCGCCAAGATACGCAGTATTTT. Translated, it gives CASSDSGLAGGRQDTQYF.

The genes are TRBV29-1 and TRBJ2-1; D call uncertain. The CDR3 runs to 13 residues. Between the trimmed V and J ends, which lost 3 bases and 5 bases, there was a span of 11 bases. Germline loops: CDR1 SQVTM, CDR2 ANQGSEA. The CDR3 is CSVDRSPNNEQFF. CDR3 nucleotides: TGCAGCGTTGACCGTTCCCCTAACAATGAGCAGTTCTTC.

The V call is TRBV9, the J call TRBJ1-3; TRBD1 agrees at 8 bases. V shed 4 bases and J 4 bases; nucleotides not matched to a gene: 7. Per the germline V gene, CDR1 is SGDLS and CDR2 is YYNGEE. CDR3 length: 15 amino acids. The CDR3 DNA is TGTGCCAGCAGCACTCGACAGGGGTCGGGAAACACCATATATTTT. The encoded protein is CASSTRQGSGNTIYF.

This chain connects TRBV5-8 to TRBJ1-1; no clear D gene. CDR1 SGHTS and CDR2 YDEGEE come from the germline V gene. The CDR3 sequence is 11 residues long. V was shortened by 3 bases and J by 7 bases, with 7 bases between the two germline ends. CDR3 in DNA: TGTGCCAGCAGCTCTCGACTTGAAGCTTTCTTT. It codes for CASSSRLEAFF.

This chain joins TRBV28 and TRBJ2-3; a weak D match, TRBD1 (5 bases). This CDR3 region has 12 residues. Trimming removed 8 bases at V and 5 bases at J, with 11 bases between. Germline CDR1 is MDHEN and CDR2 is SYDVKM. The CDR3 DNA sequence: TGTGCCAGCGTGGGGCGGTTAGATACGCAGTATTTT. Its translation: CASVGRLDTQYF.

The chain couples TRBV5-1 to TRBJ1-5; D not certain. V dropped 2 bases and J dropped 3 bases, with 21 bases sitting between them. CDR3 length equals 18 residues. The V gene's germline CDR1 is SGHRS and CDR2 YFSETQ. The CDR3 sequence: CASSFTPGPDLANQPQHF. The CDR3 bases are TGCGCCAGCAGCTTTACTCCGGGCCCCGATCTAGCCAATCAGCCCCAGCATTTT.

The chain links TRBV24-1 to TRBJ2-2; D not certain. The CDR3 has 13 residues. Germline CDR1 reads KGHDR; CDR2 reads SFDVKD. Trimming stripped 9 bases from V and 5 bases from J, with 12 bases between. CDR3 residues: CATSSRSTGELFF. Written as DNA, the CDR3 is TGTGCCACCTCGAGTCGGAGTACCGGGGAGCTGTTTTTT.